This is a list of T cell receptor beta chains from one sample in a study of T cells in Graves' hyperthyroidism and ophthalmopathy. TCRdb reanalysed the multiplex PCR reads using MiXCR and keeps one entry per CDR3 protein. This table has roughly 700,000 distinct CDR3 sequences, around 40% appearing once. The sequencing input was blood. These receptors were obtained from a woman aged 35 to 49 with Graves' hyperthyroidism. CDR3s include the opening cysteine and the closing phenylalanine or tryptophan.

CDR3 length	V gene	J gene	CDR3 protein
11	TRBV7-8	TRBJ2-2	CASSSQTGGAF
12	TRBV11-2	TRBJ2-7	CASSFDQLEQYF
15	TRBV10-3	TRBJ1-4	CASSPPQGLGEKLFF
18	TRBV7-2	TRBJ1-5	CASSQAWDRGHAYQPQHF
17	TRBV19	TRBJ2-6	CASSIASQGQGANVLTF
12	TRBV25-1	TRBJ1-1	CASSGFGTEAFF
14	TRBV4-1	TRBJ1-2	CASSQVLAGYGYTF
15	TRBV29-1	TRBJ2-3	CSVGLAEASTDTQYF
14	TRBV2	TRBJ1-4	CASSEPGREEKLFF
14	TRBV7-9	TRBJ2-3	CASSFEVAGGTQYF
14	TRBV11-2	TRBJ1-2	CASSRPTTDGGYTF
18	TRBV7-9	TRBJ2-6	CASSQEREGASGANVLTF
15	TRBV7-2	TRBJ1-4	CASSPLQGVFEKLFF
12	TRBV28	TRBJ2-7	CASSFPVSRQYF
15	TRBV12-3/TRBV12-4	TRBJ1-2	CASSDPTGEGPGYTF
14	TRBV15	TRBJ1-1	CATSREGGETEAFF
14	TRBV24-1	TRBJ2-3	CATSERDFTDTQYF
18	TRBV4-3	TRBJ2-6	CASSQTWGGSSGANVLTF
16	TRBV12-3/TRBV12-4	TRBJ2-7	CASSLTLSGDSYEQYF
15	TRBV2	TRBJ1-1	CASSPKPGTPWGAFF
18	TRBV10-3	TRBJ1-5	CAISERADSLYSNQPQHF
14	TRBV6-5	TRBJ1-5	CASRTQGATQPQHF